Listed here are 31 T cell receptor beta chains from one sample, sequenced in a study of T cells in Graves' hyperthyroidism and ophthalmopathy. Amplification of TCR beta CDR3 regions used RNA as the template. HTBI primers were used for first-round RT-PCR of the TCR CDR3. TCRdb re-analysed the multiplex PCR reads in MiXCR, keeping a single row per CDR3 protein. The sample consists of around 60,000 distinct CDR3 sequences, around half of them appearing once. Sequenced sample: blood. The receptor source for this set is a woman between 25 and 40 years old with Graves' ophthalmopathy.

The sample holds many counts of this clonotype. V is TRBV9 and J is TRBJ2-2; 7 bases are a match to TRBD2. Germline V gives CDR1 SGDLS, CDR2 YYNGEE. The CDR3 runs to 17 residues. Trimming at V came to 0 bases and at J to 5 bases, leaving 10 bases not matched to a gene. The CDR3 DNA is TGTGCCAGCAGCGTAGCGGGAGGCCCGACGAGGACCGGGGAGCTGTTTTTT. Translating it yields CASSVAGGPTRTGELFF. Drawing the rest from reference TRBV9 and TRBJ2-2, the complete variable domain is DSGVTQTPKHLITATGQRVTLRCSPRSGDLSVYWYQQSLDQGLQFLIQYYNGEERAKGNILERFSAQQFPDLHSELNLSSLELGDSALYFCASSVAGGPTRTGELFFGEGSRLTVL.

This clonotype was detected many times. The chain carries TRBV28 and TRBJ1-4, with D possibly TRBD1 on 6 matching bases. Germline V gene lookup returns CDR1 MDHEN and CDR2 SYDVKM. V dropped 7 bases and J dropped 2 bases, with 8 bases sitting between them. CDR3 length: 13 residues. The CDR3 reads CASNTGTNEKLFF. As DNA, the CDR3 is TGTGCCAGCAACACAGGGACTAATGAAAAACTGTTTTTT.

The gene calls are TRBV7-9 and TRBJ2-3; D assignment may be TRBD1 or TRBD2 (7 bases each). Germline V lookup: CDR1 SEHNR, CDR2 FQNEAQ (reference sequence). V shed 5 bases and J shed 8 bases, with 23 bases lying between them. The CDR3 runs to 16 residues. CDR3 in amino acids: CASSQVAGPGGGTQYF. CDR3 DNA: TGTGCCAGCAGCCAAGTAGCGGGCCCAGGGGGAGGTACGCAGTATTTT. The full variable domain, rest sourced from reference TRBV7-9 and TRBJ2-3, is DTGVSQNPRHKITKRGQNVTFRCDPISEHNRLYWYRQTLGQGPEFLTYFQNEAQLEKSRLLSDRFSAERPKGSFSTLEIQRTEQGDSAMYLCASSQVAGPGGGTQYFGPGTRLTVL.

The chain combines TRBV12-3 or TRBV12-4 with TRBJ2-1; TRBD2 matches 7 bases. The CDR3 length is 11 residues. The V and J ends lost 6 bases and 14 bases, in that order; junction bases with no gene match: 7. The CDR3 DNA follows: TGTGCCAGCAGACGCGAGCGGGAAGAGTTCTTC. Amino acid sequence: CASRREREEFF.

This clonotype was seen at least ten times. The chain employs TRBV5-1 and TRBJ1-2, with D tentatively TRBD1 (5 bases). This CDR3 region has 15 residues. Between the trimmed V and J ends, which lost 0 bases and 6 bases, there was a span of 15 bases. From germline, CDR1 is SGHRS and CDR2 YFSETQ. Written as DNA, the CDR3 is TGCGCCAGCAGCTTGGCGGGACTCCTGGGACATGGCTACACCTTC. This codes for CASSLAGLLGHGYTF.

This rearrangement joins TRBV4-1 to TRBJ2-5; 7 bases agree with TRBD1. Germline CDR1 MGHRA, CDR2 YSYEKL. This CDR3 is built from 13 residues. J gave up 13 bases and V 0 bases, and 8 bases lay outside the gene matches. CDR3: CASSQDYQGDVYF. CDR3 in DNA: TGCGCCAGCAGCCAAGATTACCAGGGGGATGTGTACTTC.

This chain connects TRBV20-1 to TRBJ2-3; 8 nucleotides align to TRBD1. The CDR3 totals 15 residues. CDR1 DFQATT and CDR2 SNEGSKA come from the germline V gene (reference sequence). The V gene end was trimmed by 1 base and the J gene end by 11 bases; junction bases not matched to a gene: 14. CDR3 sequence (DNA): TGCAGTGCTAGAGGACAGGGGTCCGCACAGGATGAGCAGTATTTT. It specifies CSARGQGSAQDEQYF.

The chain employs TRBV6-1 and TRBJ2-1, with 11 bases that match TRBD2. Germline V gives CDR1 MNHNS, CDR2 SASEGT. V dropped 3 bases and J dropped 15; count of bases not matched to a gene: 4. The CDR3 sequence is 12 residues long. The CDR3 is CASSELAGGLFF. In nucleotides, the CDR3 is TGTGCCAGCAGTGAGTTAGCGGGAGGGCTGTTCTTC.

This clonotype has at least ten counts. The rearrangement joins TRBV9 to TRBJ1-5, with 7 nucleotides matching TRBD1. J lost 7 bases, V lost 3 bases, and 7 bases had no gene match. The germline V gene has CDR1 SGDLS and CDR2 YYNGEE. There are 14 residues in the CDR3. The CDR3 loop reads CASSAGGEPQPQHF. The DNA for the CDR3 is TGTGCCAGCAGCGCAGGGGGTGAGCCCCAGCCCCAGCATTTT.

This clonotype was detected ten times or more. The V call is TRBV20-1, the J call TRBJ1-2; D is unresolved. Looked up from germline, CDR1 is DFQATT and CDR2 is SNEGSKA (reference sequence). V shed 3 bases and J shed 7 bases, with 15 bases lying between them. The CDR3 spans 13 residues. The CDR3: CSARIINEGGYTF. CDR3 in DNA: TGCAGTGCTAGGATTATTAACGAGGGTGGCTACACCTTC.

Of note for this clonotype: This is likely a read error, given that the CDR3 carries no conserved phenylalanine or tryptophan at its end. The DNA is omitted, as the CDR3 cannot be located on it reliably, and the CDR3 follows TCRdb's listing. J is TRBJ1-3 and V is TRBV5-1. With termini counted, the CDR3 has 11 amino acids. CDR1 is SGHRS and CDR2 is YFSETQ in the germline V gene. CDR3 protein: CASSLASGGST.

This clonotype was observed at least ten times. The chain is built from TRBV6-1 and TRBJ2-7, with a possible D match to TRBD2 (6 bases). This CDR3 is 15 amino acids long. Germline CDR1 MNHNS, CDR2 SASEGT. The V gene lost 2 bases and the J gene lost 3 bases, with 14 bases spanning the gap. The CDR3 bases are TGTGCCAGCAGTGAAATCGGGGATAGCGGCTACGAGCAGTACTTC. Amino acid sequence: CASSEIGDSGYEQYF.

The V gene is TRBV6-2 or TRBV6-3, the J gene TRBJ1-2; D is ambiguous. The CDR3 sequence is 19 residues long. V gave up 0 bases and J gave up 8 bases, with 28 bases separating them. The germline CDR1 and CDR2 sequences are MNHEY and SVGEGT. CDR3 protein: CASSYSVEGGRFNYGGYTF. Written as DNA, the CDR3 is TGTGCCAGCAGTTACTCCGTCGAGGGCGGTAGGTTCAACTATGGCGGCTACACCTTC.

In regard to this clonotype: At one end the junction does not follow the germline gene, possibly because of a read error. The chain recombines TRBV7-3 with TRBJ2-7; no clear D. The germline gives CDR1 SGHTA, CDR2 FQGTGA. The CDR3 is made up of 16 amino acids. For the CDR3, the DNA is TGTGCCAGCAGCTTAACCCCTTTAACAAAGGCCTACGAACAGTACTTC. Encoded protein: CASSLTPLTKAYEQYF. Looking up the rest from reference TRBV7-3 and TRBJ2-7 gives the full variable domain: GAGVSQTPSNKVTEKGKYVELRCDPISGHTALYWYRQSLGQGPEFLIYFQGTGAADDSGLPNDRFFAVRPEGSVSTLKIQRTERGDSAVYLCASSLTPLTKAYEQYFGPGTRLTVT.

In the case of this clonotype: Mismatch with germline at one junction end may stem from a read error. J is TRBJ1-1 and V is TRBV28, with D tentatively TRBD1 (5 bases). The CDR3 has 12 amino acids. Germline values: CDR1 MDHEN, CDR2 SYDVKM. The CDR3 spells CAIDSRNTEAFF. CDR3 in DNA: TGTGCCATTGACAGCAGGAACACTGAAGCTTTCTTC. Supplemented by reference TRBV28 and TRBJ1-1, the full variable domain reads DVKVTQSSRYLVKRTGEKVFLECVQDMDHENMFWYRQDPGLGLRLIYFSYDVKMKEKGDIPEGYSVSREKKERFSLILESASTNQTSMYLCAIDSRNTEAFFGQGTRLTVV.

The chain combines TRBV10-2 with TRBJ1-4; D is ambiguous. Trimming cost V 11 bases and J 5 bases, with 33 bases left between them. Per the germline V gene, CDR1 is WSHSY and CDR2 is SAAADI. The CDR3 spans 19 residues. CDR3 protein: CAGQDRTSGSSSYNEKLFF. The CDR3 bases are TGCGCCGGCCAAGATCGGACTAGCGGTTCAAGCTCCTACAATGAAAAACTGTTTTTT.

Remarks on this clonotype: Because it lacks the conserved phenylalanine or tryptophan at the end, this CDR3 is likely a read error. Because the CDR3's place on the DNA is in doubt, the DNA is left out and the CDR3 is given as listed by TCRdb. The chain recombines TRBV7-9 with TRBJ2-7; the D call of TRBD1 is as the table states it, not checked on the DNA. The CDR3 spans 12 residues, counting both ends. CDR1 is SEHNR and CDR2 is FQNEAQ in the germline V gene (reference sequence). CDR3 protein: CASSSPPNERYI.

The V and J genes are TRBV18 and TRBJ2-5; a possible D gene is TRBD2 (5 bases). The CDR3 consists of 15 residues. CDR1 and CDR2 (germline): KGHSH, LQKENI. V was shortened by 6 bases and J by 4 bases, with 18 bases between the two germline ends. CDR3 DNA sequence: TGTGCCAGCTCCGTGAATGGCGGGTGGGCAGAGACCCAGTACTTC. The encoded protein is CASSVNGGWAETQYF.

A few counts support this clonotype. The chain is built from TRBV27 and TRBJ2-2, with D unclear. V was cut by 2 bases and J by 8 bases, with 15 bases left in between. Germline CDR1 reads MNHEY; CDR2 reads SMNVEV (reference sequence). This CDR3 has 15 residues. The CDR3 sequence is CASSLISGNLGELFF. The CDR3 bases are TGTGCCAGCAGTTTAATCTCCGGCAACTTAGGGGAGCTGTTTTTT.

This clonotype was recorded at least ten times. The gene calls are TRBV7-2 and TRBJ2-1; D remains ambiguous. The V end was cut by 1 base, the J end by 9 bases, with 10 bases between. The CDR3 totals 13 residues. Per germline, CDR1 SGHTA and CDR2 FQGNSA. In DNA, the CDR3 is TGTGCCAGCAGCTTAGTAAGCATCGGTGAGCAGTTCTTC. Protein product: CASSLVSIGEQFF.

The CDR3 sequence is CASTAGGNSYNEQFF. CDR3 in DNA: TGTGCCAGCACAGCGGGGGGCAACTCCTACAATGAGCAGTTCTTC. The V and J genes are TRBV7-2 and TRBJ2-1, with 9 nucleotides matching TRBD2. The CDR3 contains 15 residues. CDR1 is SGHTA and CDR2 is FQGNSA in the germline V gene. Unmatched junction bases numbered 4, after V lost 7 bases and J lost 0 bases.

The chain is built from TRBV13 and TRBJ1-1; weak D call: TRBD1 (6 bases). This CDR3 has 16 amino acids. Germline loops: CDR1 PRHDT, CDR2 FYEKMQ (reference sequence). Trimming took 5 bases from V and 0 from J, leaving 16 bases between them. In DNA form, the CDR3 reads TGTGCCAGCAGCCCACTACCGACAGGTATGAACACTGAAGCTTTCTTT. Its translation: CASSPLPTGMNTEAFF.

CDR3 sequence: CASRLLGGTDYGYTF. CDR3 nucleotides: TGTGCCAGCAGACTCCTGGGGGGGACGGACTATGGCTACACCTTC. The chain has TRBV5-5 and TRBJ1-2; perhaps TRBD1 as D (5 bases). Trimming removed 5 bases from V and 3 bases from J, with 17 bases in between. The CDR3 contains 15 residues. Germline CDR1 and CDR2: SGHKS and YYEKEE (reference sequence).

The V and J genes are TRBV9 and TRBJ2-5; TRBD1 agrees at 7 bases. CDR1 is SGDLS, CDR2 YYNGEE, per germline. The CDR3 runs 13 residues. V was clipped by 3 bases and J by 3 bases; unmatched bases: 2. The CDR3: CASSGTGEETQYF. The CDR3 bases are TGTGCCAGCAGCGGGACAGGCGAAGAGACCCAGTACTTC. The full variable domain, its missing parts supplied by reference TRBV9 and TRBJ2-5, is DSGVTQTPKHLITATGQRVTLRCSPRSGDLSVYWYQQSLDQGLQFLIQYYNGEERAKGNILERFSAQQFPDLHSELNLSSLELGDSALYFCASSGTGEETQYFGPGTRLLVL.

Remarks on this clonotype: Lacking the conserved final phenylalanine or tryptophan, this CDR3 likely reflects a read error. No DNA is shown, since the ends of the CDR3 on it are uncertain; the CDR3 is the one TCRdb lists. This chain links TRBV7-9 with TRBJ1-1. The CDR3 is 9 residues long, ends included. CDR1 is SEHNR and CDR2 is FQNEAQ in the germline V gene (reference sequence). Here the CDR3 reads CASSQGGWD.

The chain joins TRBV6-5 to TRBJ1-4, with D perhaps matching TRBD1 (6 bases). Germline V lookup: CDR1 MNHEY, CDR2 SVGAGI. The CDR3 extends over 16 amino acids. Deletions cut 4 bases from V and 11 bases from J, with 23 bases between. CDR3 region: CASSSTRTSGRGKLFF. In nucleotides, the CDR3 is TGTGCCAGCAGTTCAACTCGGACTAGCGGGAGGGGGAAACTGTTTTTT.

This clonotype showed up many times. The chain employs TRBV2 and TRBJ2-7; tentative D call: TRBD1 (6 bases). CDR1 is SNHLY, CDR2 FYNNEI, per germline. The CDR3 sequence is 14 residues long. Trimming removed 4 bases at V and 2 bases at J, with 12 bases between. CDR3 protein: CASSVGQGTYEQYF. In nucleotides, the CDR3 is TGTGCCAGCAGTGTCGGGCAGGGGACCTACGAGCAGTACTTC.

This clonotype came up many times. The chain links TRBV6-2 or TRBV6-3 to TRBJ2-3; 11 nucleotides match TRBD1. There are 16 residues in the CDR3. The V and J ends lost 1 base and 6 bases, in that order; junction bases with no gene match: 6. Germline values: CDR1 MNHEY, CDR2 SVGEGT. The DNA of the CDR3 is TGTGCCAGCAGTTACTTCCGGGACAGGGGGATGGATACGCAGTATTTT. This encodes CASSYFRDRGMDTQYF.

This chain joins TRBV10-3 and TRBJ2-6, with TRBD1 matching 7 bases. Trimming cost V 2 bases and J 1 base; bases outside gene matches: 8. The V gene's germline CDR1 is ENHRY and CDR2 SYGVKD. CDR3 length equals 18 residues. CDR3 in amino acids: CAISEPGTVRSGANVLTF. CDR3 coding DNA: TGTGCCATCAGTGAGCCCGGGACAGTTAGGTCTGGGGCCAACGTCCTGACTTTC.

This clonotype came up many times. V usage is TRBV6-4 and J usage is TRBJ1-1, with D possibly TRBD1 on 6 matching bases. CDR3 size: 12 residues. Germline V gene sequence: CDR1 MRHNA, CDR2 SNTAGT. The V end lost 6 bases, the J end lost 1 base, and 6 bases lay between the germline ends. The CDR3 here is CASRQGNTEAFF. The CDR3 DNA is TGTGCCAGCAGACAGGGGAACACTGAAGCTTTCTTT.

This clonotype was recorded many times. The chain carries TRBV7-3 and TRBJ1-2, with a weak D call TRBD1 (6 bases). The V gene lost 1 base and the J gene lost 8 bases, with 11 bases spanning the gap. CDR3 length: 13 amino acids. Germline loops: CDR1 SGHTA, CDR2 FQGTGA. Written as DNA, the CDR3 is TGTGCCAGCAGCTTAAATCCGGGGGGCGGCTACACCTTC. Its protein product is CASSLNPGGGYTF.